Sequencing of this TCR beta chain was carried out in a study of beta chain features in type 1 diabetes. In germline, CDR1 is MNHEY, CDR2 SMNVEV (reference sequence). Trimming cost V 10 bases and J 2 bases; bases outside gene matches: 5. This CDR3 is 14 amino acids long. As regards this clone: Its antigen is undetermined.

Each donor gave one heparinised blood draw averaging around 120 mL. A sort by CD45RO/CCR7/CD25/CD127/CD95/CD27 yielded CD4+ naive, central memory, regulatory and stem cell-like memory cells. The whole isolated RNA underwent reverse transcription, so sequencing captured expressed TCRB transcripts. Profiled with immunoSEQ multiplex PCR; TCRdb holds only in-frame clones, not every one. The table records about 250,000 clones, roughly 14% of them present only once. Overall study findings and caveats: Any HLA type influence on TCRB rearrangement was left unresolved here. VDJ junctions sequenced from type 1 diabetes patients showed fewer insertions and more deletions.

The chain has TRBV27 and TRBJ2-6; 7 nucleotides agree with TRBD1. This receptor was identified in a woman in her forties in good health. Specimen: naive CD4+ T cells from blood. The CDR3 sequence: CAISQGAGANVLTF. DNA of the CDR3: TGTGCCATCTCCCAGGGGGCTGGGGCCAACGTCCTGACTTTC.